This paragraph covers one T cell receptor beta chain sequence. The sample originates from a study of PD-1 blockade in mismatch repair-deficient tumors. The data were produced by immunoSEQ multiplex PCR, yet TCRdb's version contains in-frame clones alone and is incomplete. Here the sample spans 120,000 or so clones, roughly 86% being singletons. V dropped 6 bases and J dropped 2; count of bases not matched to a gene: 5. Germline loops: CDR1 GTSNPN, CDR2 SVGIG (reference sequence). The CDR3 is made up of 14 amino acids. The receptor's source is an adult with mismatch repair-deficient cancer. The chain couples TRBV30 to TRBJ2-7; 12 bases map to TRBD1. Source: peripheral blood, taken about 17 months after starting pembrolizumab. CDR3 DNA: TGTGCCTGCCGGGACAGGGGGCCCCCCTACGAGCAGTACTTC. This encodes CACRDRGPPYEQYF. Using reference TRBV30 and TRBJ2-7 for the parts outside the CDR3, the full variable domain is SQTIHQWPATLVQPVGSPLSLECTVEGTSNPNLYWYRQAAGRGLQLLFYSVGIGQISSEVPQNLSASRPQDRQFILSSKKLLLSDSGFYLCACRDRGPPYEQYFGPGTRLTVT.